A selection of T cell receptor beta chains follows, all from one sample in a study of cytomegalovirus exposure and HLA in healthy donors. Sequencing used immunoSEQ multiplex PCR; TCRdb keeps in-frame clones, though not all of them. The data hold about 100,000 clones, with roughly four fifths observed a single time. The sequencing input was PBMCs. These receptors came from an older woman in good health and CMV-seropositive. The conserved cysteine and the conserved F or W are not part of the CDR3 here.

12	TRBV29-1	TRBJ1-1	SVDHARGRVGAF
16	TRBV4-2	TRBJ1-1	ASSQPLSWGTRNTEAF
13	TRBV4-1	TRBJ2-2	ASSQLGGGTGELF
14	TRBV5-8	TRBJ1-2	ASSKDTGISSYGYT
14	TRBV6-1	TRBJ2-7	ASSEKGGQGRHEQY
13	TRBV4-2	TRBJ1-2	ASSQIPSGEGGYT
12	TRBV2	TRBJ2-3	ASTSGQGLDTQY
12	TRBV7-2	TRBJ2-3	ASSYGGRTDTQY
12	TRBV5-1	TRBJ2-2	ASSKQGYTGELF
13	TRBV7-8	TRBJ2-3	ASSLRTRSTDTQY
7	TRBV10-1	TRBJ2-7	ASTDEQY
13	TRBV7-9	TRBJ1-3	ASSLPVLSGNTIY
13	TRBV9	TRBJ2-1	ASSVDGGSGVEQF
14	TRBV5-6	TRBJ1-2	ASSLAEGAHSYGYT
13	TRBV2	TRBJ2-7	ASNPGTGGNYEQY
11	TRBV7-9	TRBJ2-5	ASNPGLGETQY
14	TRBV30	TRBJ1-2	AWSALRDRANYGYT
12	TRBV29-1	TRBJ2-1	SVNLASTYNEQF
11	TRBV5-1	TRBJ2-7	ASAPGTAYEQY
16	TRBV5-4	TRBJ1-4	ASSRGGGRTATNEKLF
13	TRBV5-1	TRBJ2-2	ASSRVGGRTGELF
15	TRBV28	TRBJ1-5	ASSWGRASNSNQPQH
11	TRBV10-2	TRBJ2-7	ASSTGTGTHGY
15	TRBV10-2	TRBJ1-2	ASSESTGRGYVYGYT
9	TRBV20-1	TRBJ2-1	SAGGGNEQF
13	TRBV10-3	TRBJ2-3	AMRRGSGTTDTQY
13	TRBV30	TRBJ2-2	AWRKRGQGIGELF